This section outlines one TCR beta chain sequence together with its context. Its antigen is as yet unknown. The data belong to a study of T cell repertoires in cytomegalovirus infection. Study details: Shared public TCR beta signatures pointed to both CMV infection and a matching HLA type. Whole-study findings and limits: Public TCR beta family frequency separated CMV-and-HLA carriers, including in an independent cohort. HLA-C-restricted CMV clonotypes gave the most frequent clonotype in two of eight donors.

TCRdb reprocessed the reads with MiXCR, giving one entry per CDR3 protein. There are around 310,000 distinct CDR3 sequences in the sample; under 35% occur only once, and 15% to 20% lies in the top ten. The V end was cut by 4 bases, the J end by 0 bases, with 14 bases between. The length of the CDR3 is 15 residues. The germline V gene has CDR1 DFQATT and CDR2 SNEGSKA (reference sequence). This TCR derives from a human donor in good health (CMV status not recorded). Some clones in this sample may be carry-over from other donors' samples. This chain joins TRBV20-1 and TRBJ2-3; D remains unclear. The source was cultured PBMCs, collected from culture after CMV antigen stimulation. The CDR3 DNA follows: TGCAGTGCTAAAGAAACCCCCTCTAGCACAGATACGCAGTATTTT. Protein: CSAKETPSSTDTQYF.